The 29 T cell receptor beta chains in this list originate from one sample, sequenced in a study of T-cell memory formation after mild COVID-19. One entry per CDR3 protein, called by TCRdb with MiXCR from the 5' RACE reads. The sample has about 600,000 distinct CDR3 sequences, about a fifth seen once; the top ten hold 8.4%. Sequencing was done on a sample of PBMCs or a T cell subset sorted from them (not recorded which). These TCRs come from an adult woman who had mild COVID-19 (a few samples of this study predate the infection). Cell type and time point are not known.

The chain recombines TRBV5-1 with TRBJ2-1, with 8 bases fitting TRBD2. With V trimmed by 5 bases and J by 5 bases, 9 bases remained unmatched. CDR1 is SGHRS and CDR2 is YFSETQ in the germline V gene. The CDR3 is 15 amino acids. The CDR3 DNA sequence: TGCGCCAGCAGTCACACTAGCGGAGGCAACAATGAGCAGTTCTTC. This codes for CASSHTSGGNNEQFF. Together with reference TRBV5-1 and TRBJ2-1, the CDR3 gives the full variable domain: KAGVTQTPRYLIKTRGQQVTLSCSPISGHRSVSWYQQTPGQGLQFLFEYFSETQRNKGNFPGRFSGRQFSNSRSEMNVSTLELGDSALYLCASSHTSGGNNEQFFGPGTRLTVL.

The V call is TRBV9, the J call TRBJ1-3; no definite D call. Germline assignment: CDR1 SGDLS and CDR2 YYNGEE. This CDR3 contains 14 residues. Deletions cut 0 bases from V and 0 bases from J, with 4 bases between. The DNA of the CDR3 is TGTGCCAGCAGCGTAGGGAGCTCTGGAAACACCATATATTTT. Its protein product is CASSVGSSGNTIYF.

The CDR3 is CASSQDGRYQETQYF. The DNA of the CDR3 is TGCGCCAGCAGCCAAGACGGACGGTACCAAGAGACCCAGTACTTC. The V and J genes are TRBV4-1 and TRBJ2-5; D unresolved. The CDR3 is 15 residues long. Looked up from germline, CDR1 is MGHRA and CDR2 is YSYEKL. The V and J ends lost 0 bases and 0 bases respectively, with 8 bases between them.

The J gene is TRBJ1-6, the V gene TRBV2; D is unresolved. Trimming left V 6 bases short and J 0 bases short, with 9 bases between. CDR3 length: 15 amino acids. CDR1 is SNHLY and CDR2 is FYNNEI in the germline V gene. CDR3 nucleotides: TGTGCCAGCAGCGTTAGCATCTCCTATAATTCACCCCTCCACTTT. Amino acid sequence: CASSVSISYNSPLHF.

This clonotype was detected a few times. DNA of the CDR3: TGCAGCGTTAGACAGGCGGTAAATCAGCCCCAGCATTTT. Translated, it gives CSVRQAVNQPQHF. The rearrangement joins TRBV29-1 to TRBJ1-5; TRBD1 might be the D (6 bases). The germline gives CDR1 SQVTM, CDR2 ANQGSEA. This CDR3 comprises 13 residues. V lost 5 bases to trimming and J lost 4 bases, with 12 bases between them.

V is TRBV15 and J is TRBJ2-2, with D hard to call. The CDR3 has 15 residues. The V end lost 7 bases, the J end lost 3 bases, and 15 bases lay between the germline ends. The V gene's germline CDR1 is LNHNV and CDR2 YYDKDF (reference sequence). DNA of the CDR3: TGTGCCACCACCGTCGAGGCGGCGGACACCGGGGAGCTGTTTTTT. Its translation: CATTVEAADTGELFF.

This clonotype was seen a few times. The chain couples TRBV6-5 to TRBJ2-3; no firm D call. Germline V lookup: CDR1 MNHEY, CDR2 SVGAGI. Trimming took 6 bases from V and 5 from J, leaving 12 bases between them. CDR3 size: 13 residues. The CDR3 region has the DNA TGTGCCAGCAGAATTCCTGTCCGAGATACGCAGTATTTT. It specifies CASRIPVRDTQYF.

The CDR3 reads CASSQDSGGNIQYF. CDR3 coding DNA: TGCGCCAGCAGCCAAGACTCCGGCGGGAACATTCAGTACTTC. V and J are TRBV4-1 and TRBJ2-4, with a possible D match to TRBD2 (5 bases). The germline V and J ends were trimmed by 0 bases and 7 bases, with 10 bases remaining between them. CDR1 is MGHRA and CDR2 is YSYEKL in the germline V gene. This CDR3 spans 14 amino acids.

Here the CDR3 reads CASSDLSGGSYNEQFF. CDR3 nucleotides: TGTGCCAGCAGCGACCTCAGCGGGGGATCCTACAATGAGCAGTTCTTC. This chain joins TRBV11-3 and TRBJ2-1; 8 positions agree with TRBD2. CDR1 is SGHNT, CDR2 YENEEA, per germline. J was trimmed by 1 base and V by 5 bases; bases with no gene match: 7. The CDR3 is made up of 16 amino acids. Based on the CDR3 plus reference TRBV11-3 and TRBJ2-1, the full variable domain is EAGVVQSPRYKIIEKKQPVAFWCNPISGHNTLYWYLQNLGQGPELLIRYENEEAVDDSQLPKDRFSAERLKGVDSTLKIQPAELGDSAVYLCASSDLSGGSYNEQFFGPGTRLTVL.

The genes are TRBV5-4 and TRBJ2-1; weak D call: TRBD1 (6 bases). In germline, CDR1 is SGHNT, CDR2 YYREEE (reference sequence). Trimming shortened V by 4 bases and J by 15 bases, and 17 bases separated the two germline ends. The CDR3 loop spans 12 amino acids. The DNA of the CDR3 is TGTGCCAGCAGCATAGGGACACCGGGTGTGTTCTTC. This codes for CASSIGTPGVFF.

The chain is built from TRBV15 and TRBJ1-1; D might be TRBD1 (6 bases). The germline V and J ends were trimmed by 1 base and 5 bases, with 17 bases remaining between them. The CDR3 length is 16 residues. Germline V lookup: CDR1 LNHNV, CDR2 YYDKDF (reference sequence). The CDR3 reads CATSRAEGGLGTEAFF. DNA for the CDR3: TGTGCCACCAGCAGAGCAGAGGGGGGCCTTGGAACTGAAGCTTTCTTT.

This clonotype was found a few times. The genes are TRBV6-6 and TRBJ1-5; D not resolved. V was shortened by 5 bases and J by 2 bases, with 16 bases between the two germline ends. The length of the CDR3 is 16 residues. Per the germline V gene, CDR1 is MNHNY and CDR2 is SVGAGI (reference sequence). CDR3: CASSRVDFGGNQPQHF. The CDR3 DNA reads TGTGCCAGCAGTCGGGTCGATTTTGGCGGCAATCAGCCCCAGCATTTT.

There are many counts of this clonotype. The V gene is TRBV12-3 or TRBV12-4, the J gene TRBJ2-5; D not resolved. The CDR3 consists of 13 residues. The V gene lost 6 bases and the J gene lost 7 bases, with 15 bases spanning the gap. The CDR3 DNA is TGTGCCAGCAGCCAAAGGGCTACCCCGACCCAGTACTTC. The encoded protein is CASSQRATPTQYF.

V usage is TRBV29-1 and J usage is TRBJ1-1; D gene ambiguous. CDR3 length equals 13 residues. Germline V gene data show CDR1 as SQVTM and CDR2 as ANQGSEA. Trimming shortened V by 4 bases and J by 0 bases, and 9 bases separated the two germline ends. The CDR3 nucleotides are TGCAGCGTTGCGCTGTCAATGAACACTGAAGCTTTCTTT. Encoded protein: CSVALSMNTEAFF. The whole variable domain, filled in from reference TRBV29-1 and TRBJ1-1, reads SAVISQKPSRDICQRGTSLTIQCQVDSQVTMMFWYRQQPGQSLTLIATANQGSEATYESGFVIDKFPISRPNLTFSTLTVSNMSPEDSSIYLCSVALSMNTEAFFGQGTRLTVV.

The sample holds many counts of this clonotype. The rearrangement joins TRBV11-2 to TRBJ2-6; D gene uncertain. V shed 0 bases and J shed 0 bases, with 9 bases lying between them. Germline assignment: CDR1 SGHAT and CDR2 FQNNGV. CDR3 length: 17 residues. CDR3 in DNA: TGTGCCAGCAGCTTAGAACAGTTGATCTCTGGGGCCAACGTCCTGACTTTC. Translating it yields CASSLEQLISGANVLTF. Full variable domain (missing parts from reference TRBV11-2 and TRBJ2-6): EAGVAQSPRYKIIEKRQSVAFWCNPISGHATLYWYQQILGQGPKLLIQFQNNGVVDDSQLPKDRFSAERLKGVDSTLKIQPAKLEDSAVYLCASSLEQLISGANVLTFGAGSRLTVL.

As concerns this clonotype: Germline and junction disagree at one end, which may indicate a read error. The CDR3 loop is CSSSFESRGGYTF. DNA for the CDR3: TGCTCCAGCAGCTTCGAGAGCCGGGGAGGCTACACCTTC. V and J are TRBV5-1 and TRBJ1-2, with D unresolved. This CDR3 spans 13 amino acids. CDR1 is SGHRS and CDR2 is YFSETQ in the germline V gene.

V gene TRBV7-2 combines with J gene TRBJ2-5; maybe TRBD2 (5 bases). CDR1 and CDR2 (germline): SGHTA, FQGNSA. The CDR3 loop spans 15 amino acids. Trimming stripped 2 bases from V and 2 bases from J, with 12 bases between. The CDR3 is CASSLLRSGQETQYF. DNA of the CDR3: TGTGCCAGCAGCTTACTACGCAGCGGTCAAGAGACCCAGTACTTC. Based on the CDR3 plus reference TRBV7-2 and TRBJ2-5, the full variable domain is GAGVSQSPSNKVTEKGKDVELRCDPISGHTALYWYRQSLGQGLEFLIYFQGNSAPDKSGLPSDRFSAERTGGSVSTLTIQRTQQEDSAVYLCASSLLRSGQETQYFGPGTRLLVL.

The gene calls are TRBV18 and TRBJ2-1; D is undetermined. V dropped 3 bases and J dropped 5 bases, with 11 bases sitting between them. The CDR3 sequence is 14 residues long. Germline V gene lookup returns CDR1 KGHSH and CDR2 LQKENI. CDR3 DNA sequence: TGTGCCAGCTCACCCCGACCCAGAAACAATGAGCAGTTCTTC. Protein: CASSPRPRNNEQFF. The complete variable domain, with remaining parts taken from reference TRBV18 and TRBJ2-1, reads NAGVMQNPRHLVRRRGQEARLRCSPMKGHSHVYWYRQLPEEGLKFMVYLQKENIIDESGMPKERFSAEFPKEGPSILRIQQVVRGDSAAYFCASSPRPRNNEQFFGPGTRLTVL.

This clonotype was found a few times. The V and J genes are TRBV28 and TRBJ2-5, with 8 bases matching TRBD2. J gave up 5 bases and V 5 bases, and 10 bases lay outside the gene matches. The CDR3 has 15 amino acids. Germline CDR1 MDHEN, CDR2 SYDVKM. DNA for the CDR3: TGTGCCAGCAGTCCCCCGGGAGGGAGTAGGGAGACCCAGTACTTC. Its protein is CASSPPGGSRETQYF.

The CDR3 coding sequence is TGCAGTGCTAGAGGTGGGATAGGACCGGCTAGCTACGAGCAGTACTTC. This translates into CSARGGIGPASYEQYF. The chain is built from TRBV20-1 and TRBJ2-7; D gene unclear. The germline gives CDR1 DFQATT, CDR2 SNEGSKA (reference sequence). This CDR3 has 16 amino acids. V dropped 1 base and J dropped 3 bases, with 19 bases sitting between them.

This clonotype appeared a few times. The chain carries TRBV5-1 and TRBJ2-1; 11 nucleotides line up with TRBD2. The CDR3 is 15 residues long. Trimming took 2 bases from V and 8 from J; bases not matched to a gene: 6. Per the germline V gene, CDR1 is SGHRS and CDR2 is YFSETQ. CDR3: CASSFQLAGVDEQFF. CDR3 sequence (DNA): TGCGCCAGCAGCTTTCAACTAGCGGGAGTTGATGAGCAGTTCTTC.

The rearrangement links TRBV4-1 to TRBJ1-5; 7 nucleotides match TRBD1. After removal of 1 base from V and 2 bases from J, the junction contained 2 bases not matched to a gene. This CDR3 has 15 amino acids. Germline lookup yields CDR1 MGHRA and CDR2 YSYEKL. The CDR3 here is CASSQVGTGNQPQHF. DNA for the CDR3: TGCGCCAGCAGCCAAGTCGGGACAGGCAATCAGCCCCAGCATTTT.

The chain couples TRBV20-1 to TRBJ2-7; D is possibly TRBD1 (6 bases). Trimming left V 2 bases short and J 2 bases short, with 10 bases between. CDR1 and CDR2 (germline): DFQATT, SNEGSKA (reference sequence). The CDR3 has 13 amino acids. The DNA for the CDR3 is TGCAGTGCTAGATTAAGGGGGACCTACGAGCAGTACTTC. Its protein is CSARLRGTYEQYF.

The J gene is TRBJ1-5, the V gene TRBV5-6; D may be TRBD1 (5 bases). Trimming cost V 3 bases and J 4 bases, with 11 bases left between them. CDR3 length equals 14 residues. Germline V gives CDR1 SGHDT, CDR2 YYEEEE. The CDR3 DNA follows: TGTGCCAGCAGCTCCTGGGGGTGGAATCAGCCCCAGCATTTT. Translated: CASSSWGWNQPQHF.

Comments on this clonotype: The germline gene is not matched at one end of the junction; a read error may be the cause. This chain uses TRBV3-1 with TRBJ1-1; D is uncertain. Germline lookup yields CDR1 LGHDT and CDR2 YNNKEL (reference sequence). The CDR3 is made up of 13 amino acids. The CDR3, as DNA: TGCGCCAGCAGCCAAGCTGGTTTCACTGAAGCTTTCTTT. Encoded protein: CASSQAGFTEAFF.

CDR3 DNA: TGTGCCAGCAGCTTTCGAGCACCCGGGGAGCTGTTTTTT. The encoded protein is CASSFRAPGELFF. The V gene is TRBV7-8, the J gene TRBJ2-2; D remains unclear. Trimming shortened V by 3 bases and J by 6 bases, and 8 bases separated the two germline ends. The CDR3 extends over 13 amino acids. Germline assignment: CDR1 SGHVS and CDR2 FQNEAQ.

The chain carries TRBV6-5 and TRBJ2-3; no clear D. This CDR3 contains 11 residues. The germline V and J ends were trimmed by 8 bases and 3 bases, with 6 bases remaining between them. Germline loops: CDR1 MNHEY, CDR2 SVGAGI. The CDR3 sequence is CASGVTDTQYF. The CDR3 bases are TGTGCCAGCGGGGTGACAGATACGCAGTATTTT.

A few counts support this clonotype. The CDR3 coding sequence is TGTGCCAGCAGTTACTCGTTAGTTAATGGGGGGTTTGCGCAGTTCTTC. This encodes CASSYSLVNGGFAQFF. The V gene is TRBV6-5, the J gene TRBJ2-1; weak D call: TRBD2 (6 bases). The V gene lost 0 bases and the J gene lost 12 bases, with 21 bases spanning the gap. The V gene's germline CDR1 is MNHEY and CDR2 SVGAGI. This CDR3 spans 16 amino acids.

The chain joins TRBV11-1 to TRBJ2-3; 10 nucleotides match TRBD2. Germline CDR1 reads SGHAT; CDR2 reads FQDESV (reference sequence). The CDR3 length is 15 residues. J gave up 8 bases and V 4 bases, and 9 bases lay outside the gene matches. CDR3 DNA: TGTGCCAGCAGCTGGGGGAGGACTAGCGGTGGTACGCAGTATTTT. Its protein product is CASSWGRTSGGTQYF.